These T cell receptor beta chains were read from a single sample in a study of vaccination and CD4 T cells after COVID-19. The antigens these receptors bind are not known. MiXCR was run by TCRdb on the PCR reads, yielding one entry per CDR3 protein. The sample carries 10,000 or so distinct CDR3 sequences, about half recorded once. Sequenced: CD4+ T cells from blood, cultured in vitro. Receptor source: a human donor who had recovered from COVID-19. CDR3s include the opening cysteine and the closing phenylalanine or tryptophan. The D gene is left open where the match is weak. Rows may omit the clone size; those that give it use once, few, many or a size class.

cdr3_length	clone_size	d_call	v_call	j_call	cdr3_aa	cdr3_nt
14	few	-	TRBV7-2	TRBJ1-2	CASSLRAGDYGYTF	TGTGCCAGCAGCCTTCGGGCGGGTGACTATGGCTACACCTTC
18	few	-	TRBV2	TRBJ1-5	CASRRGINKDGRNQPQHF	TGTGCCAGCAGACGCGGAATAAATAAAGACGGCCGCAATCAGCCCCAGCATTTT
14	few	TRBD1	TRBV28	TRBJ1-6	CASRLTGEHSPLHF	TGTGCCAGCAGGCTGACAGGGGAACACTCACCCCTCCACTTT
16	-	-	TRBV29-1	TRBJ1-1	CSVEDLGEPMNTEAFF	TGCAGCGTTGAAGATCTGGGAGAGCCTATGAACACTGAAGCTTTCTTT
14	-	-	TRBV6-1	TRBJ1-1	CATTPTGLNTEAFF	TGTGCCACCACACCGACAGGCCTAAACACTGAAGCTTTCTTT
13	few	-	TRBV20-1	TRBJ1-3	CSASSEDANTIYF	TGCAGTGCTAGCTCCGAGGATGCAAACACCATATATTTT
15	few	-	TRBV20-1	TRBJ2-3	CSAHPGAGEADTQYF	TGCAGTGCTCACCCGGGGGCGGGAGAGGCAGATACGCAGTATTTT
11	-	-	TRBV6-1	TRBJ2-7	CASRETGEQYF	TGTGCCAGCAGGGAAACGGGGGAGCAGTACTTC
14	-	TRBD1	TRBV6-5	TRBJ1-2	CASSSRTGEDGYTF	TGTGCCAGCAGTTCGAGGACAGGGGAGGATGGCTACACCTTC
14	few	TRBD1	TRBV6-1	TRBJ1-5	CATGTGLFNQPQHF	TGTGCCACCGGGACAGGGCTCTTCAATCAGCCCCAGCATTTT
15	-	-	TRBV6-1	TRBJ1-3	CASRFRSNSGNTIYF	TGTGCCAGCAGGTTTCGGTCAAACTCTGGAAACACCATATATTTT
13	-	-	TRBV7-2	TRBJ2-5	CASSLVHRETQYF	TGTGCCAGCAGCTTGGTCCACAGGGAGACCCAGTACTTC
13	-	-	TRBV28	TRBJ1-1	CATWDGLNTEAFF	TGTGCCACCTGGGACGGCCTAAACACTGAAGCTTTCTTT
15	-	TRBD2	TRBV5-1	TRBJ2-5	CASRELAGGQETQYF	TGCGCCAGCAGAGAATTAGCGGGGGGGCAAGAGACCCAGTACTTC
15	-	-	TRBV5-6	TRBJ1-2	CASSLGEDRGFGYTF	TGTGCCAGCAGCTTGGGGGAGGACCGGGGCTTTGGCTACACCTTC
16	-	TRBD1	TRBV20-1	TRBJ2-4	CSARDLRGPGENIQYF	TGCAGTGCTAGAGACTTGAGGGGGCCCGGAGAAAACATTCAGTACTTC
14	large	-	TRBV9	TRBJ1-1	CASSPRAEGTEAFF	TGTGCCAGCAGCCCCCGCGCCGAGGGAACTGAAGCTTTCTTT
13	-	-	TRBV6-1	TRBJ1-2	CASMGRANYGYTF	TGTGCCAGCATGGGCAGAGCAAACTATGGCTACACCTTC
16	-	TRBD2	TRBV27	TRBJ2-1	CASSLKGRATGSEQFF	TGTGCCAGCAGTTTAAAGGGGAGGGCAACAGGTTCTGAGCAGTTCTTC
16	once	TRBD2	TRBV10-3	TRBJ2-3	CAISDRLAESTDTQYF	TGTGCCATCAGTGATAGACTAGCGGAGAGCACAGATACGCAGTATTTT
16	medium-sized	TRBD1	TRBV6-1	TRBJ1-5	CASSASGQGAGQPQHF	TGTGCCAGCAGTGCCTCGGGACAGGGGGCTGGTCAGCCCCAGCATTTT
16	-	-	TRBV7-2	TRBJ1-4	CASSSTLGALNEKLFF	TGTGCCAGCAGCTCAACGCTCGGGGCGTTGAATGAAAAACTGTTTTTT
14	once	-	TRBV15	TRBJ2-1	CATSRGGSDNEQFF	TGTGCCACCAGCAGAGGGGGCTCCGACAATGAGCAGTTCTTC
15	-	-	TRBV30	TRBJ2-2	CAWSFEYKNTGELFF	TGTGCCTGGAGTTTCGAGTACAAGAACACCGGGGAGCTGTTTTTT
13	large	TRBD1	TRBV20-1	TRBJ2-7	CSAIGQGAHEQYF	TGCAGTGCTATAGGACAGGGGGCCCACGAGCAGTACTTC
15	-	-	TRBV19	TRBJ1-5	CASSTRRENHQPQHF	TGTGCCAGTAGTACAAGGAGGGAGAATCATCAGCCCCAGCATTTT
15	-	-	TRBV27	TRBJ1-5	CASSLSRGGDGPQHF	TGTGCCAGCAGTTTATCTCGAGGGGGGGACGGGCCCCAGCATTTT
17	-	TRBD1	TRBV7-9	TRBJ1-2	CASSLTPGQGPDYGYTF	TGTGCCAGCAGCTTAACCCCCGGACAGGGTCCCGACTATGGCTACACCTTC
13	medium-sized	-	TRBV29-1	TRBJ2-5	CSVEERVSETQYF	TGCAGCGTTGAAGAACGGGTTTCGGAGACCCAGTACTTC
12	few	-	TRBV28	TRBJ1-2	CASSYGTRSYTF	TGTGCCAGCAGTTACGGGACAAGGTCCTACACCTTC
15	-	TRBD2	TRBV7-9	TRBJ2-1	CASSPQSGGGNEQFF	TGTGCCAGCAGCCCGCAAAGCGGGGGCGGGAATGAGCAGTTCTTC
15	-	-	TRBV6-5	TRBJ2-3	CASSYGGALTDTQYF	TGTGCCAGCAGTTACGGCGGGGCACTCACAGATACGCAGTATTTT
14	-	TRBD2	TRBV20-1	TRBJ2-7	CSAMASGAYYEQYF	TGCAGTGCTATGGCTAGCGGGGCTTACTACGAGCAGTACTTC
15	few	-	TRBV27	TRBJ1-5	CASPLRGTKNQPQHF	TGTGCCAGCCCCCTGCGGGGGACTAAAAATCAGCCCCAGCATTTT
15	few	-	TRBV7-6	TRBJ1-3	CASSLAEGTGNTIYF	TGTGCCAGCAGCTTAGCTGAGGGTACTGGAAACACCATATATTTT
12	-	-	TRBV28	TRBJ2-7	CASSPEGTEQYF	TGTGCCAGCAGCCCTGAGGGAACCGAGCAGTACTTC
16	-	TRBD1	TRBV12-3/TRBV12-4	TRBJ1-2	CASSPRPGTGNYGYTF	TGTGCCAGCAGTCCACGTCCCGGGACAGGGAACTATGGCTACACCTTC
13	-	-	TRBV7-2	TRBJ1-1	CASSVNRVGEAFF	TGTGCCAGCAGCGTGAACAGGGTGGGGGAAGCTTTCTTT
13	few	-	TRBV6-5	TRBJ1-4	CASSSTTNEKLFF	TGTGCCAGCAGTTCCACAACTAATGAAAAACTGTTTTTT
16	-	-	TRBV24-1	TRBJ2-1	CATSDRTGSSYNEQFF	TGTGCCACCAGTGATCGCACAGGGAGCTCCTACAATGAGCAGTTCTTC
12	-	-	TRBV20-1	TRBJ1-3	CSASFGTAAIYF	TGCAGTGCTAGTTTTGGCACGGCTGCCATATATTTT
14	-	TRBD1	TRBV7-2	TRBJ2-3	CASSQGQPPDTQYF	TGTGCCAGCAGCCAGGGACAGCCCCCAGATACGCAGTATTTT
16	-	-	TRBV7-3	TRBJ2-6	CASSPRYNSGANVLTF	TGTGCCAGCAGCCCCCGGTACAACTCTGGGGCCAACGTCCTGACTTTC